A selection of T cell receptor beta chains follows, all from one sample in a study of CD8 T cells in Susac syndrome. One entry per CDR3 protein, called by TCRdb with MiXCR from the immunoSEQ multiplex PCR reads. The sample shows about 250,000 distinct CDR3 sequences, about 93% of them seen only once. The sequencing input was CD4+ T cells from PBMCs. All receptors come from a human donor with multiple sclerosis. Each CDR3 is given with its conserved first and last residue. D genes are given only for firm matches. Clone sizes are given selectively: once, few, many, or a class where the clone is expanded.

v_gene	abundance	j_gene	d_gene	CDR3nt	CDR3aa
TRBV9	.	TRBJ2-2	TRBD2	TGTGCCAGCAGCGTAGATGGCGGGGGTAGCACCGGGGAGCTGTTTTTT	CASSVDGGGSTGELFF
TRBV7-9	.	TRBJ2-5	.	TGTGCCAGCAGCTTAGGTCCGGAGACCCAGTACTTC	CASSLGPETQYF
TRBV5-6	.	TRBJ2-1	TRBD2	TGTGCCAGCAGCACGACGGGGGGAGCACAATATCACAATGAGCAGTTCTTC	CASSTTGGAQYHNEQFF
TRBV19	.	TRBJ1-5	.	TGTGCCAGTAGTATGGCTATAATCGGGCAGCCCCAGCATTTT	CASSMAIIGQPQHF
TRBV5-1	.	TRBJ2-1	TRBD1	TGCGCCAGCAGCCAACCCGGGACAGCGCGATACAATGAGCAGTTCTTC	CASSQPGTARYNEQFF
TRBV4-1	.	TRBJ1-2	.	TGCGCCAGCAGCCAAGGGGCAGGGCCAGACGTTCACTATGGCTACACCTTC	CASSQGAGPDVHYGYTF
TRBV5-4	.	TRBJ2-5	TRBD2	TGTGCCAGCAGCGCCTCGGGGGGGCCAGAGACCCAGTACTTC	CASSASGGPETQYF
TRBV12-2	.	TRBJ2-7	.	TGTGCAAGTCGCTTAGGCGGCTACGAGCAGTACTTC	CASRLGGYEQYF
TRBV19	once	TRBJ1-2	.	TGTGCCAGTAGTGCCCTCCCCGGGACTGGCTACACCTTC	CASSALPGTGYTF
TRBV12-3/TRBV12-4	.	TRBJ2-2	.	TGTGCCAGCAGTAAACGGAACACCGGGGAGCTGTTTTTT	CASSKRNTGELFF
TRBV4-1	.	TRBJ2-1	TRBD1	TGCGCCAGCAGCCAAGATCGTGGACAGGCTGGCCAGCCTAATGAGCAGTTCTTC	CASSQDRGQAGQPNEQFF
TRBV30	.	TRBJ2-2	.	TGTGCCTGGAGTGTCTCCAGGGGCGCCGGGGAGCTGTTTTTT	CAWSVSRGAGELFF
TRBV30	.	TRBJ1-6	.	TGTGCCTGGACGGGCGATCGGTTGATAGGTTCACCCCTCCACTTT	CAWTGDRLIGSPLHF
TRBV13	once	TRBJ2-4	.	TGTGCCAGCAGCCTCTCTGGGGGCAAAAACATTCAGTACTTC	CASSLSGGKNIQYF
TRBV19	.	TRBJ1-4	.	TGTGCCAGTAGAACGAACCCGACAACTAATGAAAAACTGTTTTTT	CASRTNPTTNEKLFF
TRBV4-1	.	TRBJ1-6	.	TGCGCCAGCAGCCAAGATCTGGCCTCGGGGGGCGGTTCACCCCTCCACTTT	CASSQDLASGGGSPLHF
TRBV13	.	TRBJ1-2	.	TGTGCCAGCAGGGGGCGCGACTATGGCTACACCTTC	CASRGRDYGYTF
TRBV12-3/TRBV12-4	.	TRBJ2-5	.	TGTGCCAGCAGCCAGGTATCAGAGACCCAGTACTTC	CASSQVSETQYF
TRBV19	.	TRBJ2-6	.	TGTGCCAGTAGTATTCAAGGGAAGGCTGGGGCCAACGTCCTGACTTTC	CASSIQGKAGANVLTF
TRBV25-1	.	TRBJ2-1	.	TGTGCCAGCAGTGAAAAGGCCCCTGAAGGGGGCTCCTACAATGAGCAGTTCTTC	CASSEKAPEGGSYNEQFF
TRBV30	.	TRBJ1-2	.	TGTGCCTGGAGTCCATGGGCCACTGGCTACACCTTC	CAWSPWATGYTF
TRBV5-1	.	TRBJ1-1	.	TGCGCCAGCAGCATGGACGGTATGAACACTGAAGCTTTCTTT	CASSMDGMNTEAFF
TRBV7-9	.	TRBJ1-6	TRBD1	TGTGCCAGCAGCACCCGACAGGGTTATGCGTCTTCACCCCTCCACTTT	CASSTRQGYASSPLHF
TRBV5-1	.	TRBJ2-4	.	TGCGCCAGCAGCTTGGCGCTTGCAGGGGAGAACATTCAGTACTTC	CASSLALAGENIQYF
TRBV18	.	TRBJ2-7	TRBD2	TGTGCCAGCTCACGGGGAGGGCTACCCTACGAGCAGTACTTC	CASSRGGLPYEQYF
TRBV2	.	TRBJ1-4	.	TGTGCCAGCAGTGATTCGGTTGACACTGAAAAACTGTTTTTT	CASSDSVDTEKLFF
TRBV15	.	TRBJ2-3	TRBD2	TGTGCCACCAGCAGAGAAGGGAGGGAAGATACGCAGTATTTT	CATSREGREDTQYF